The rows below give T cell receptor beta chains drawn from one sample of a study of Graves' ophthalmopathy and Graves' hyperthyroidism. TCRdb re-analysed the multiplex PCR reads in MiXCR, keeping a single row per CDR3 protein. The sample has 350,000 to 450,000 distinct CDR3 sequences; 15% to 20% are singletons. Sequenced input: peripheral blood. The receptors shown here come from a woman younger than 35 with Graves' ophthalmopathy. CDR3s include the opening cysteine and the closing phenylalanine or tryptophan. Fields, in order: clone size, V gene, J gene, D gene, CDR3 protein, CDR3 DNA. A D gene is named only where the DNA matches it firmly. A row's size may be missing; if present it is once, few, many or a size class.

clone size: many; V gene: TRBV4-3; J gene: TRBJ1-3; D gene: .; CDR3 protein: CASSQDGTASSGNTIYF; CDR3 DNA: TGCGCCAGCAGCCAAGACGGGACCGCGAGCTCTGGAAACACCATATATTTT
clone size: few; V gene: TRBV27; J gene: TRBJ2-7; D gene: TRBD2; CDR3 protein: CASSSLGLAASYEQYF; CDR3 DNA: TGTGCCAGCAGTTCGTTGGGACTAGCCGCCTCCTACGAGCAGTACTTC
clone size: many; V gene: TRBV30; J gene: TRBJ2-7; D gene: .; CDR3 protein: CAWSEVGLVYEQYF; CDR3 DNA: TGTGCCTGGAGTGAGGTCGGACTTGTCTACGAGCAGTACTTC
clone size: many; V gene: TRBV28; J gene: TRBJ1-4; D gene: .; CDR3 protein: CASSPLWGYATNEKLFF; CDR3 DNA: TGTGCCAGCAGCCCACTTTGGGGGTATGCAACTAATGAAAAACTGTTTTTT
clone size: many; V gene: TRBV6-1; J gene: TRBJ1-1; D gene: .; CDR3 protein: CASTPTGLNTEAFF; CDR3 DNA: TGTGCCAGCACCCCGACAGGTTTGAACACTGAAGCTTTCTTT
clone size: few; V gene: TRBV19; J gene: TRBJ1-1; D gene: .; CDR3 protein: CASSILRGPEAFF; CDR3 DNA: TGTGCCAGTAGTATACTCAGGGGCCCTGAAGCTTTCTTT
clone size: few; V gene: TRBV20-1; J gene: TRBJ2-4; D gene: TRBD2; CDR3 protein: CSAGINSGLAKNIQYF; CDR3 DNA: TGCAGTGCTGGGATCAATAGCGGGCTAGCCAAAAACATTCAGTACTTC
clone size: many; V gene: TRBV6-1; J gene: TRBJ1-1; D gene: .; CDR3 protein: CASRITRHYTEAFF; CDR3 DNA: TGTGCCAGCAGAATTACCAGACATTACACTGAAGCTTTCTTT
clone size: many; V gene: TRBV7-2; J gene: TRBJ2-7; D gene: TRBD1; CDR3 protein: CAIAGDREYEQYF; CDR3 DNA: TGTGCCATAGCAGGGGACAGGGAGTACGAGCAGTACTTC
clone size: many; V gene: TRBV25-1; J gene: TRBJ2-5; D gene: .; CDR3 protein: CASSDMIQYF; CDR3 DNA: TGTGCCAGCAGTGACATGATCCAGTACTTC
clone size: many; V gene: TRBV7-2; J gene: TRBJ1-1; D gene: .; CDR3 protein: CASSFPGVQGIPEAFF; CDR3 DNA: TGTGCCAGCAGCTTTCCCGGAGTCCAGGGCATCCCTGAAGCTTTCTTT
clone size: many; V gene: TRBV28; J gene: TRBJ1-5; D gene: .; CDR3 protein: CASSLGDTGKQPQHF; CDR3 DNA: TGTGCCAGCAGTTTAGGAGACACAGGGAAACAGCCCCAGCATTTT
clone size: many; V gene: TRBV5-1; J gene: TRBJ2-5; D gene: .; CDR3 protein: CASSHGDSGETQYF; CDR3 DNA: TGCGCCAGCAGCCACGGGGACTCCGGGGAGACCCAGTACTTC
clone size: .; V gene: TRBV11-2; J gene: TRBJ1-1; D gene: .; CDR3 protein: CASSLGPPPTEAFF; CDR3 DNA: TGTGCCAGCAGCTTAGGACCCCCCCCAACTGAAGCTTTCTTT
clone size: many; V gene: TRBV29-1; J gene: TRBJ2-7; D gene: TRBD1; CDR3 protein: CSGGTGPHEQYF; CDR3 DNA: TGCAGCGGGGGGACAGGGCCACACGAGCAGTACTTC
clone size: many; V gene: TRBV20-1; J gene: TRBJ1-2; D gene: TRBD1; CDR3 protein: CSAPRTGNYGYTF; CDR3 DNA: TGCAGTGCTCCACGGACAGGGAACTATGGCTACACCTTC
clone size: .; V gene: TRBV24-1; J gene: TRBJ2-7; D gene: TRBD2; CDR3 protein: CATSDPAGELYEQYF; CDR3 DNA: TGTGCCACCAGTGACCCAGCGGGGGAGCTTTACGAGCAGTACTTC
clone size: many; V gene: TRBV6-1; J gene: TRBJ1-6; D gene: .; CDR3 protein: CASRNKGPLHF; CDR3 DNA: TGTGCCAGCAGGAACAAAGGGCCCCTCCACTTT
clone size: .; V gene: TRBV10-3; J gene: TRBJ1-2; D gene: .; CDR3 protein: CAISGGQEYRYTF; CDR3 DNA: TGTGCCATCAGTGGAGGTCAGGAGTATCGCTACACCTTC
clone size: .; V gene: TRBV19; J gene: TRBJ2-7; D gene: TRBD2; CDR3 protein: CASRGVDRTSGGLEYEQYF; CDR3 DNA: TGTGCCAGTAGAGGAGTGGACAGGACTAGCGGGGGGCTAGAGTACGAGCAGTACTTC
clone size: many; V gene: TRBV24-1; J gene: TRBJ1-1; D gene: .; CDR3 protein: CATSEAGNTEAFF; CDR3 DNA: TGTGCCACCAGTGAGGCCGGGAACACTGAAGCTTTCTTT
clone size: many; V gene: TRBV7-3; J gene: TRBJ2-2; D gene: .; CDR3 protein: CASSLLPGLQLHGELFF; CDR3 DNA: TGTGCCAGCAGCTTGCTTCCCGGGCTCCAGCTCCACGGGGAGCTGTTTTTT
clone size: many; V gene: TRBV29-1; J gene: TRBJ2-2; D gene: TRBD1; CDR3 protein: CSVEWQGAGGELFF; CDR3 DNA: TGCAGCGTTGAATGGCAGGGGGCCGGCGGGGAGCTGTTTTTT
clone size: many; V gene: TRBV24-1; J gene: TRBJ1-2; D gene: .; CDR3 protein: CATSAQGGYTF; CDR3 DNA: TGTGCCACCAGCGCCCAGGGGGGCTACACCTTC
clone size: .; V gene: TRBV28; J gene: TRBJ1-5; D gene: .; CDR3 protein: CASWRPENNQPQHF; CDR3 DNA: TGTGCCAGCTGGAGGCCAGAGAACAATCAGCCCCAGCATTTT